This T cell receptor beta chain derives from a study of T cell responses to AZD1222 COVID-19 vaccine. Germline CDR1 is SGHTA and CDR2 is FQGNSA. The CDR3 extends over 12 amino acids. The V gene lost 3 bases and the J gene lost 2 bases, with 1 base spanning the gap. Sequenced by immunoSEQ multiplex PCR; TCRdb stores in-frame clones only, minus some. The sample has 110,000 or so clones, just over 90% seen once. This sequence originates from an adult in good health. The source material was peripheral blood, sampled on day 0 of AZD1222 vaccination. V and J are TRBV7-2 and TRBJ2-2; the D is unclear. The CDR3 nucleotides read TGTGCCAGCAGCTTTAACACCGGGGAGCTGTTTTTT. Encoded protein: CASSFNTGELFF.